Shown below are 32 T cell receptor beta chains from a single sample sequenced in a study of cytomegalovirus exposure and HLA in healthy donors. PCR was performed using 60 Vbeta and 13 Jbeta primers. The assay was immunoSEQ multiplex PCR, and TCRdb's table has in-frame clones only and misses some. The sample carries roughly 100,000 clones, approximately 80% recorded once. Sequencing input: PBMCs. Receptor source: a man aged 25-45 years in good health and CMV-seronegative.

V gene TRBV18 combines with J gene TRBJ2-5; possibly TRBD1 for D (5 bases). V was cut by 4 bases and J by 0 bases, with 12 bases left in between. CDR3 size: 15 residues. From germline, CDR1 is KGHSH and CDR2 LQKENI. The DNA for the CDR3 is TGTGCCAGCTCACGCATGCAGGGTAACCAAGAGACCCAGTACTTC. Its translation is CASSRMQGNQETQYF.

V usage is TRBV7-8 and J usage is TRBJ1-1; 9 bases are shared with TRBD1. Germline V gene sequence: CDR1 SGHVS, CDR2 FQNEAQ. V lost 5 bases and J lost 6; bases outside the gene matches: 7. The CDR3 loop spans 14 amino acids. This CDR3 reads CASSKTGGRSEAFF. The CDR3 DNA is TGTGCCAGCAGCAAAACAGGGGGCAGGTCTGAAGCTTTCTTT.

A note on this clone: Other DNA sequences of this sample code for an identical CDR3. This chain connects TRBV19 to TRBJ1-5, with D tentatively TRBD1 (5 bases). The V gene's germline CDR1 is LNHDA and CDR2 SQIVND (reference sequence). The CDR3 totals 14 residues. V gave up 4 bases and J gave up 1 base, with 8 bases separating them. The CDR3 DNA sequence: TGTGCCAGTAGTACCCAGGGAAGCAATCAGCCCCAGCATTTT. It translates to CASSTQGSNQPQHF.

The J gene is TRBJ1-5, the V gene TRBV5-5; a possible D gene is TRBD1 (6 bases). V gave up 3 bases and J gave up 4 bases, with 8 bases separating them. This CDR3 spans 13 amino acids. CDR1 and CDR2 (germline): SGHKS, YYEKEE (reference sequence). The DNA of the CDR3 is TGTGCCAGCAGCTACAGGGATAATCAGCCCCAGCATTTT. Its protein product is CASSYRDNQPQHF.

This rearrangement joins TRBV5-6 to TRBJ2-3; 10 nucleotides line up with TRBD1. CDR1 SGHDT and CDR2 YYEEEE come from the germline V gene. This CDR3 region has 17 residues. The J segment lost 2 bases and the V segment lost 2 bases, leaving 8 bases of the junction unmatched. CDR3 amino acids: CASSFRQGATLTDTQYF. DNA of the CDR3: TGTGCCAGCAGCTTTAGACAGGGGGCCACCCTCACAGATACGCAGTATTTT.

The gene calls are TRBV30 and TRBJ1-4; D remains ambiguous. Germline V gene sequence: CDR1 GTSNPN, CDR2 SVGIG (reference sequence). The V gene lost 0 bases and the J gene lost 6 bases, with 8 bases spanning the gap. The CDR3 extends over 13 amino acids. This CDR3 reads CAWSVRFYEKLFF. CDR3 in DNA: TGTGCCTGGAGTGTCAGGTTTTATGAAAAACTGTTTTTT.

This clone was found once. The genes are TRBV30 and TRBJ1-1; TRBD1 might be the D (6 bases). The length of the CDR3 is 15 residues. V was shortened by 4 bases and J by 1 base, with 16 bases between the two germline ends. CDR1 is GTSNPN, CDR2 SVGIG, per germline (reference sequence). CDR3 residues: CAWTKPTGWNTEAFF. The CDR3 DNA reads TGTGCCTGGACCAAACCCACAGGGTGGAACACTGAAGCTTTCTTT.

V usage is TRBV28 and J usage is TRBJ2-7; 10 positions match TRBD2. Trimming cost V 5 bases and J 4 bases; bases outside gene matches: 8. Germline assignment: CDR1 MDHEN and CDR2 SYDVKM. The CDR3 contains 15 residues. CDR3 amino acids: CASSATLAGVYEQYF. CDR3 DNA: TGTGCCAGCAGTGCTACTCTAGCGGGAGTATACGAGCAGTACTTC.

The V and J genes are TRBV19 and TRBJ2-7; D may be TRBD1 (6 bases). Germline V gene data show CDR1 as LNHDA and CDR2 as SQIVND (reference sequence). V was cut by 1 base and J by 5 bases, with 12 bases left in between. The CDR3 contains 14 residues. This chain's CDR3 is CASSIVNRDHEQYF. The CDR3 DNA is TGTGCCAGTAGTATAGTTAACAGGGACCACGAGCAGTACTTC. Drawing the rest from reference TRBV19 and TRBJ2-7, the complete variable domain is DGGITQSPKYLFRKEGQNVTLSCEQNLNHDAMYWYRQDPGQGLRLIYYSQIVNDFQKGDIAEGYSVSREKKESFPLTVTSAQKNPTAFYLCASSIVNRDHEQYFGPGTRLTVT.

J is TRBJ2-7 and V is TRBV27; D remains ambiguous. Trimming took off 7 bases at V and 1 base at J, with 5 bases between the two ends. This CDR3 spans 11 amino acids. Germline lookup yields CDR1 MNHEY and CDR2 SMNVEV (reference sequence). In DNA, the CDR3 is TGTGCCAGCAAACAGTCCTACGAGCAGTACTTC. It is translated as CASKQSYEQYF.

Worth noting for this clone: The junction differs from germline at one of its ends, possibly a read error. This same CDR3 is encoded by further DNA sequences in the sample. The V gene is TRBV27, the J gene TRBJ1-2, with D maybe TRBD1 (6 bases). CDR1 is MNHEY, CDR2 SMNVEV, per germline (reference sequence). This CDR3 has 13 amino acids. CDR3 region: CASAPDRHYGYTF. The CDR3 coding sequence is TGTGCCAGCGCCCCGGACAGACACTATGGCTACACCTTT.

The V call is TRBV15, the J call TRBJ2-7; D is unclear. CDR3 length: 15 residues. From germline, CDR1 is LNHNV and CDR2 YYDKDF (reference sequence). Trimming removed 0 bases from V and 7 bases from J, with 16 bases in between. The CDR3 region has the DNA TGTGCCACCAGCAGAGATCTTTTGCCCCTACTGGAGCAGTACTTC. Protein product: CATSRDLLPLLEQYF.

This clone was recorded a few times. The same CDR3 can be traced to other DNA sequences in this sample. The J gene is TRBJ1-1, the V gene TRBV28; possibly TRBD1 for D (5 bases). This CDR3 is built from 13 residues. Per the germline V gene, CDR1 is MDHEN and CDR2 is SYDVKM. Trimming took off 1 base at V and 3 bases at J, with 6 bases between the two ends. The CDR3 reads CASSLYRYTEAFF. The CDR3 region has the DNA TGTGCCAGCAGTTTATACAGGTACACTGAAGCTTTCTTT. The variable domain in full, completed from reference TRBV28 and TRBJ1-1, reads DVKVTQSSRYLVKRTGEKVFLECVQDMDHENMFWYRQDPGLGLRLIYFSYDVKMKEKGDIPEGYSVSREKKERFSLILESASTNQTSMYLCASSLYRYTEAFFGQGTRLTVV.

This chain connects TRBV27 to TRBJ2-2; tentative D call: TRBD2 (6 bases). Germline V CDR1 and CDR2: MNHEY, SMNVEV (reference sequence). The CDR3 has 16 amino acids. V gave up 1 base and J gave up 2 bases, with 11 bases separating them. The CDR3 protein is CASSLFAGGNTGELFF. DNA of the CDR3: TGTGCCAGCAGTTTATTTGCCGGGGGTAACACCGGGGAGCTGTTTTTT.

The chain recombines TRBV6-6 with TRBJ1-1; D unresolved. The CDR3 has 14 amino acids. V lost 5 bases and J lost 6, with 16 bases in between. CDR1 is MNHNY and CDR2 is SVGAGI in the germline V gene (reference sequence). The CDR3 DNA follows: TGTGCCAGCAGTCCCCTTCAGGTTTTCGCTGAAGCTTTCTTT. It specifies CASSPLQVFAEAFF.

The chain joins TRBV9 to TRBJ2-7; the match to TRBD1 covers 7 bases. V gave up 4 bases and J gave up 7 bases; unmatched junction bases: 11. The CDR3 contains 14 residues. Germline-derived CDR1 and CDR2 are SGDLS and YYNGEE. The CDR3 DNA sequence: TGTGCCAGCAGCCCATGGGACAGTCTTACGGAGCAGTACTTC. Protein: CASSPWDSLTEQYF.

The V gene is TRBV29-1, the J gene TRBJ2-7; 9 bases are a match to TRBD2. V was clipped by 1 base and J by 3 bases; unmatched bases: 4. Per the germline V gene, CDR1 is SQVTM and CDR2 is ANQGSEA. The length of the CDR3 is 14 residues. CDR3 protein: CSVEVSSGSYEQYF. In DNA form, the CDR3 reads TGCAGCGTTGAAGTTAGTAGCGGGAGCTACGAGCAGTACTTC.

The genes are TRBV7-8 and TRBJ1-2, with 8 nucleotides matching TRBD1. The CDR3 has 15 amino acids. V shed 1 base and J 8 bases; nucleotides not matched to a gene: 9. Per the germline V gene, CDR1 is SGHVS and CDR2 is FQNEAQ. For the CDR3, the DNA is TGTGCCAGCAGCTTAGGGAGGACAGGGAGGTTAGGCTACACCTTC. Amino acid sequence: CASSLGRTGRLGYTF.

The CDR3 DNA reads TGTGCCAGCAGTCAGCGGCAGATTGGTTCGCAGTACTTC. This codes for CASSQRQIGSQYF. The chain uses TRBV13 and TRBJ2-7, with D possibly being TRBD2 (5 bases). The CDR3 sequence is 13 residues long. The germline V gene has CDR1 PRHDT and CDR2 FYEKMQ (reference sequence). V dropped 6 bases and J dropped 9 bases, with 18 bases sitting between them.

This rearrangement joins TRBV29-1 to TRBJ2-3; D is undetermined. This CDR3 has 14 residues. Between the trimmed V and J ends, which lost 1 base and 0 bases, there was a span of 8 bases. Germline assignment: CDR1 SQVTM and CDR2 ANQGSEA. For the CDR3, the DNA is TGCAGCGTTGAAGGCCAGTCTAGCACAGATACGCAGTATTTT. This encodes CSVEGQSSTDTQYF.

The chain carries TRBV9 and TRBJ2-7; D remains ambiguous. Trimming took 0 bases from V and 1 from J, leaving 8 bases between them. The germline V gene has CDR1 SGDLS and CDR2 YYNGEE. There are 14 residues in the CDR3. CDR3 in amino acids: CASSVGGESYEQYF. The CDR3 DNA reads as TGTGCCAGCAGCGTAGGCGGTGAATCCTACGAGCAGTACTTC.

CDR3 in DNA: TGCAGTGCTAGAGCCTTTGTCGAGTTCTTC. Its protein is CSARAFVEFF. The V and J genes are TRBV20-1 and TRBJ2-1, with D unclear. The CDR3 totals 10 residues. Trimming took 1 base from V and 14 from J, leaving 9 bases between them. In germline, CDR1 is DFQATT, CDR2 SNEGSKA (reference sequence).

This clone has just a few counts. This chain connects TRBV7-8 to TRBJ2-1; 10 bases fit TRBD1. V trimming: 8 bases; J trimming: 6 bases; junction bases outside the gene matches: 4. CDR3 length equals 13 residues. Germline CDR1 SGHVS, CDR2 FQNEAQ. The CDR3 DNA sequence: TGTGCCAGCCTCCGGACAGGGGGCAATGAGCAGTTCTTC. It translates to CASLRTGGNEQFF.

This clone was found a few times. The CDR3 nucleotides are TGTGCCAGCAGTGAAGCCCGACAGGTTGTTGAAAAACTGTTTTTT. Translating it yields CASSEARQVVEKLFF. The chain joins TRBV2 to TRBJ1-4; D is possibly TRBD1 (6 bases). The CDR3 contains 15 residues. Germline lookup yields CDR1 SNHLY and CDR2 FYNNEI. V lost 0 bases, J lost 7 bases, and 12 bases lay in between.

This chain connects TRBV4-1 to TRBJ2-2, with D tentatively TRBD2 (5 bases). Trimming pared 4 bases from V and 5 bases from J, leaving 17 bases between. The CDR3 totals 16 residues. Germline CDR1 is MGHRA and CDR2 is YSYEKL. CDR3 sequence: CASSLTSGSITGELFF. In nucleotides, the CDR3 is TGCGCCAGCAGCCTGACCAGCGGTAGTATTACCGGGGAGCTGTTTTTT.

The genes are TRBV9 and TRBJ2-1, with 11 bases identical to TRBD2. V dropped 0 bases and J dropped 7; count of bases not matched to a gene: 3. Germline CDR1 and CDR2: SGDLS and YYNGEE. CDR3 size: 15 residues. CDR3 region: CASSVVAGGQNEQFF. The CDR3 DNA reads TGTGCCAGCAGCGTAGTAGCGGGAGGGCAAAATGAGCAGTTCTTC.

This clone was observed a single time. The gene calls are TRBV15 and TRBJ1-3; 7 bases line up with TRBD1. CDR1 LNHNV and CDR2 YYDKDF come from the germline V gene (reference sequence). J gave up 2 bases and V 3 bases, and 4 bases lay outside the gene matches. CDR3 length: 15 amino acids. This CDR3 is CATSRITGAGNTIYF. CDR3 coding DNA: TGTGCCACCAGCAGGATTACAGGGGCTGGAAACACCATATATTTT.

The rearrangement joins TRBV7-8 to TRBJ1-1; 9 nucleotides align to TRBD1. This CDR3 spans 15 amino acids. Germline V gene data show CDR1 as SGHVS and CDR2 as FQNEAQ. J gave up 0 bases and V 2 bases, and 1 base lay outside the gene matches. The CDR3 sequence is CASSLTGGLNTEAFF. CDR3 DNA: TGTGCCAGCAGCTTAACAGGGGGCTTGAACACTGAAGCTTTCTTT.

This clone has just one count. This chain links TRBV4-1 with TRBJ1-1, with D tentatively TRBD1 (6 bases). Germline V lookup: CDR1 MGHRA, CDR2 YSYEKL. V shed 2 bases and J shed 2 bases, with 9 bases lying between them. The CDR3 contains 14 residues. CDR3 loop: CASSQRDTNTEAFF. The DNA for the CDR3 is TGCGCCAGCAGCCAACGGGACACCAACACTGAAGCTTTCTTT.

The chain joins TRBV7-6 to TRBJ2-7; D gene uncertain. The CDR3 is made up of 13 amino acids. The V gene's germline CDR1 is SGHVS and CDR2 FNYEAQ. The V end lost 3 bases, the J end lost 2 bases, and 8 bases lay between the germline ends. The CDR3 sequence: CASSFGSTYEQYF. CDR3 nucleotides: TGTGCCAGCAGCTTCGGGTCAACCTACGAGCAGTACTTC.

The V gene is TRBV5-4, the J gene TRBJ2-1; the match to TRBD2 covers 12 bases. The CDR3 runs 15 residues. Germline CDR1 and CDR2: SGHNT and YYREEE (reference sequence). The J segment lost 4 bases and the V segment lost 6 bases, leaving 5 bases of the junction unmatched. CDR3 in DNA: TGTGCCAGCAATCCGACTAGCGGGAGATACAATGAGCAGTTCTTC. The encoded protein is CASNPTSGRYNEQFF.

V is TRBV9 and J is TRBJ2-3; a possible D gene is TRBD1 (6 bases). Between the trimmed V and J ends, which lost 0 bases and 2 bases, there was a span of 10 bases. Germline V gene sequence: CDR1 SGDLS, CDR2 YYNGEE. CDR3 length equals 15 residues. This CDR3 reads CASSVVGHPTDTQYF. Here the CDR3 DNA reads TGTGCCAGCAGCGTAGTGGGACACCCCACAGATACGCAGTATTTT.